This T cell receptor (beta chain) was found in a study of neurological immune-mediated disorders. Across the whole study: Relapsing-remitting forms accounted for about 90% of the roughly 34 multiple sclerosis patients and secondary progressive forms for 3.

This clonotype has a count of ten or more. Its specificity is not known. The output of every sequencing run exceeded 170 million TCR-beta sequences, derived from 15-18 subjects. TCRdb processed the 5' RACE reads anew with MiXCR; each CDR3 protein has one entry. The table includes some 43,000 distinct CDR3 sequences, 2% to 2.5% detected once. V lost 4 bases to trimming and J lost 5 bases, with 14 bases between them. This CDR3 contains 13 residues. The germline V gene encodes CDR1 DFQATT and CDR2 SNEGSKA (reference sequence). Study results and limitations: The most TCR clonal expansion was seen in HTLV-1-associated myelopathy, and the least was seen in multiple sclerosis, which fell below healthy controls. The phylogenetic placement of 18 of 34 multiple sclerosis patients' repertoires in one related-CDR3 cluster constitutes a possible signature.

Sequenced material: PBMCs. The receptor was isolated from a man under 40 with multiple sclerosis. The rearrangement uses TRBV20-1 and TRBJ1-1, with D possibly matching TRBD1 (6 bases). The CDR3: CSANQGMATEAFF. CDR3 DNA: TGCAGTGCTAACCAGGGGATGGCAACTGAAGCTTTCTTT.